This T cell receptor (beta chain) was retrieved from a study of OX40 agonist ivuxolimab in advanced cancers. Turning to the study itself: Ivuxolimab, an antibody acting as an agonist of OX40 (CD134), was used to treat patients.

The CDR3 totals 14 residues. Germline assignment: CDR1 SGDLS and CDR2 YYNGEE. V was pared by 2 bases and J by 6 bases, with 11 bases between. Profiling relied on immunoSEQ multiplex PCR, and the TCRdb table lists in-frame clones only, not all of them. The repertoire has under 90,000 clones, roughly 88% of them found once; the top ten carry roughly 0.98%. Sequenced material: CD4+ or CD8+ T cells sorted from blood, taken in a trial of the OX40 agonist ivuxolimab. The clonotype originates from an adult with an advanced solid tumor such as melanoma, head and neck, liver or kidney cancer. This chain links TRBV9 with TRBJ1-4; perhaps TRBD1 as D (6 bases). The CDR3 DNA follows: TGTGCCAGCAGCGTTACAGGGACGTATGAAAAACTGTTTTTT. It codes for CASSVTGTYEKLFF.